A single sample is the source of the 30 T cell receptor beta chains below, sequenced in a study of T cell responses to AZD1222 COVID-19 vaccine. Assay used: immunoSEQ multiplex PCR; TCRdb lists only in-frame clones, some missing. The top ten hold approximately 23% of the sample, which has fewer than 80,000 clones, 79% seen once. Source: peripheral blood, taken on day 0 of MenACWY control vaccination. The receptors shown here come from an adult in good health.

J is TRBJ2-3 and V is TRBV10-1; no reliable D call. This CDR3 contains 15 residues. Germline V gene lookup returns CDR1 WNHNN and CDR2 SYGVQD (reference sequence). V was shortened by 8 bases and J by 6 bases, with 21 bases between the two germline ends. Here the CDR3 reads CASSYRMWLADTQYF. CDR3 nucleotide sequence: TGCGCCAGCTCCTACCGCATGTGGTTGGCTGATACGCAGTATTTT.

The V call is TRBV6-2 or TRBV6-3, the J call TRBJ1-1; D ambiguous. Germline V gene data show CDR1 as MNHEY and CDR2 as SVGEGT. V dropped 0 bases and J dropped 3 bases, with 2 bases sitting between them. This CDR3 has 12 amino acids. For the CDR3, the DNA is TGTGCCAGCAGTTACTCGGACACTGAAGCTTTCTTT. Its translation: CASSYSDTEAFF.

The J gene is TRBJ1-1, the V gene TRBV5-4; D unclear. Trimming cost V 4 bases and J 1 base, with 8 bases left between them. This CDR3 has 13 amino acids. CDR1 is SGHNT, CDR2 YYREEE, per germline (reference sequence). The CDR3 DNA follows: TGTGCCAGCAGCCTCGCTCCGAACACTGAAGCTTTCTTT. This encodes CASSLAPNTEAFF.

This rearrangement joins TRBV6-5 to TRBJ2-5, with 9 bases that match TRBD2. Trimming cost V 4 bases and J 5 bases; bases outside gene matches: 11. CDR1 and CDR2 from the germline V gene are MNHEY and SVGAGI. The CDR3 runs 16 residues. In DNA form, the CDR3 reads TGTGCCAGCAGTTCCGGAGGTAGCGGGAGCTTCGAGACCCAGTACTTC. This codes for CASSSGGSGSFETQYF.

V is TRBV11-2 and J is TRBJ2-3; 9 bases are a match to TRBD1. Germline V gene sequence: CDR1 SGHAT, CDR2 FQNNGV. This CDR3 spans 16 amino acids. J gave up 2 bases and V 3 bases, and 6 bases lay outside the gene matches. This CDR3 is CASSFTGTGSTDTQYF. As DNA, the CDR3 is TGTGCCAGCAGCTTCACCGGGACAGGGTCCACAGATACGCAGTATTTT.

This sequence joins TRBV5-6 and TRBJ2-1, with 10 positions matching TRBD2. The CDR3 runs 15 residues. Germline trimming cut 4 bases from V and 4 bases from J; bases unmatched to any gene: 5. Per germline, CDR1 SGHDT and CDR2 YYEEEE. CDR3 nucleotide sequence: TGTGCCAGCAGCCCCAGCGGGAGGGTTTACAATGAGCAGTTCTTC. Amino acids: CASSPSGRVYNEQFF.

The chain uses TRBV5-1 and TRBJ1-2; D call uncertain. This CDR3 is built from 13 residues. Germline CDR1 reads SGHRS; CDR2 reads YFSETQ. Trimming left V 4 bases short and J 4 bases short, with 11 bases between. For the CDR3, the DNA is TGCGCCAGCAGCGTATCACAGCTCTATGGCTACACCTTC. Translated, it gives CASSVSQLYGYTF.

This chain joins TRBV27 and TRBJ1-2; weak D call: TRBD1 (6 bases). The CDR3 covers 14 residues. V lost 6 bases, J lost 7 bases, and 18 bases lay in between. Per the germline V gene, CDR1 is MNHEY and CDR2 is SMNVEV (reference sequence). The CDR3 sequence: CASRGGGRGPGYTF. Written as DNA, the CDR3 is TGTGCCAGCAGGGGGGGAGGCAGGGGTCCTGGCTACACCTTC.

The CDR3 is CAINGGDTYGYTF. CDR3 sequence (DNA): TGTGCCATCAACGGTGGAGATACCTATGGCTACACCTTC. The chain joins TRBV10-3 to TRBJ1-2; D is ambiguous. The V gene lost 7 bases and the J gene lost 4 bases, with 13 bases spanning the gap. The CDR3 spans 13 residues. Germline CDR1 is ENHRY and CDR2 is SYGVKD.

This clone was found once. The V call is TRBV29-1, the J call TRBJ2-3; D gene unclear. Germline V lookup: CDR1 SQVTM, CDR2 ANQGSEA. The length of the CDR3 is 11 residues. Between the trimmed V and J ends, which lost 6 bases and 8 bases, there was a span of 12 bases. CDR3 residues: CSVRVRSTQYF. CDR3 DNA: TGCAGCGTCCGGGTGCGGAGTACGCAGTATTTT.

The table lists this clone with a few counts. The chain combines TRBV2 with TRBJ1-1, with TRBD1 as a possible D gene (6 bases). The CDR3 sequence is 13 residues long. V was shortened by 8 bases and J by 1 base, with 11 bases between the two germline ends. Germline assignment: CDR1 SNHLY and CDR2 FYNNEI. The CDR3 coding sequence is TGTGCCAGCGACCCGACAGGGAACACTGAAGCTTTCTTT. The encoded protein is CASDPTGNTEAFF.

This CDR3 is CASTEYEDTQYF. The CDR3, as DNA: TGTGCCAGCACGGAGTACGAGGATACGCAGTATTTT. The V and J genes are TRBV2 and TRBJ2-3, with D unclear. CDR3 length: 12 amino acids. Germline V lookup: CDR1 SNHLY, CDR2 FYNNEI. V shed 7 bases and J shed 6 bases, with 11 bases lying between them.

The rearrangement joins TRBV6-2 or TRBV6-3 to TRBJ1-2, with D perhaps matching TRBD1 (6 bases). There are 16 residues in the CDR3. The germline gives CDR1 MNHEY, CDR2 SVGEGT. Deletions cut 5 bases from V and 3 bases from J, with 19 bases between. CDR3 sequence: CASSPDSGMRYYGYTF. Written as DNA, the CDR3 is TGTGCCAGCAGTCCGGACAGTGGTATGAGGTACTATGGCTACACCTTC.

The chain links TRBV3-1 (or the pseudogene TRBV3-2) to TRBJ1-1, with D possibly matching TRBD1 (6 bases). The germline V gene encodes CDR1 LGHDT and CDR2 YNNKEL (reference sequence). The CDR3 is 18 amino acids. Trimming cost V 2 bases and J 5 bases, with 24 bases left between them. CDR3 loop: CASSQYLQSQGRGTEAFF. CDR3 bases: TGTGCCAGCAGCCAATACCTTCAATCACAGGGTAGAGGGACTGAAGCTTTCTTT.

This clone rates as medium-sized. This chain uses TRBV19 with TRBJ1-6; D is possibly TRBD1 (5 bases). Germline values: CDR1 LNHDA, CDR2 SQIVND (reference sequence). Between the trimmed V and J ends, which lost 5 bases and 7 bases, there was a span of 18 bases. This CDR3 has 16 amino acids. The CDR3 reads CASSPRQGGLNSPLHF. For the CDR3, the DNA is TGTGCCAGTAGTCCTCGCCAGGGCGGATTGAATTCACCCCTCCACTTT.

This chain joins TRBV30 and TRBJ1-4; D perhaps matches TRBD1 (5 bases). The CDR3 length is 15 residues. Germline loops: CDR1 GTSNPN, CDR2 SVGIG (reference sequence). Deletions cut 5 bases from V and 8 bases from J, with 21 bases between. CDR3 in amino acids: CAWGGGDRAREKLFF. The CDR3 DNA reads as TGTGCCTGGGGAGGAGGGGACCGGGCGAGGGAAAAACTGTTTTTT.

The sample holds a few counts of this clone. The J gene is TRBJ2-7, the V gene TRBV5-5, with D maybe TRBD1 (5 bases). The CDR3 contains 13 residues. V shed 6 bases and J shed 0 bases, with 10 bases lying between them. In germline, CDR1 is SGHKS, CDR2 YYEKEE (reference sequence). CDR3 bases: TGTGCCAGCAAGTCAGGGAACTCCTACGAGCAGTACTTC. Translated: CASKSGNSYEQYF.

On this clone itself: The junction departs from germline at one end; a sequencing error may be responsible. The gene calls are TRBV20-1 and TRBJ1-1; D is uncertain. The CDR3 contains 11 residues. Germline V CDR1 and CDR2: DFQATT, SNEGSKA (reference sequence). The CDR3 sequence is CSAGENTEAFF. CDR3 DNA: TGCAGTGCTGGAGAAAACACTGAAGCTTTCTTT.

V gene TRBV28 combines with J gene TRBJ1-4; 10 nucleotides line up with TRBD1. The germline CDR1 and CDR2 sequences are MDHEN and SYDVKM. The CDR3 loop spans 17 amino acids. J was trimmed by 4 bases and V by 4 bases; bases with no gene match: 9. The chain's CDR3 is CASSSSGQGLLNEKLFF. CDR3 DNA: TGTGCCAGCAGTTCATCGGGACAGGGGCTTCTTAATGAAAAACTGTTTTTT.

The chain uses TRBV5-4 and TRBJ2-1, with 8 bases fitting TRBD1. CDR1 is SGHNT, CDR2 YYREEE, per germline (reference sequence). After removal of 8 bases from V and 8 bases from J, the junction contained 9 bases not matched to a gene. This CDR3 spans 13 amino acids. The chain's CDR3 is CASSRDRWDEQFF. In DNA, the CDR3 is TGTGCCAGTTCCCGGGACAGGTGGGATGAGCAGTTCTTC.

The J gene is TRBJ2-5, the V gene TRBV5-1; possible D gene TRBD1, 5 bases. Germline values: CDR1 SGHRS, CDR2 YFSETQ. V lost 4 bases and J lost 5, with 15 bases in between. The length of the CDR3 is 14 residues. CDR3 in DNA: TGCGCCAGCAGCAGGTCCCAGGCAGGGGAGACCCAGTACTTC. Translated, it gives CASSRSQAGETQYF.

The rearrangement uses TRBV7-9 and TRBJ2-6; D not certain. The CDR3 length is 18 residues. Between the trimmed V and J ends, which lost 5 bases and 0 bases, there was a span of 17 bases. The V gene's germline CDR1 is SEHNR and CDR2 FQNEAQ (reference sequence). CDR3 loop: CASSPPPPGSSGANVLTF. Written as DNA, the CDR3 is TGTGCCAGCAGCCCCCCCCCTCCCGGAAGCTCTGGGGCCAACGTCCTGACTTTC.

This chain links TRBV18 with TRBJ1-1, with D tentatively TRBD1 (5 bases). Trimming shortened V by 1 base and J by 9 bases, and 12 bases separated the two germline ends. The germline CDR1 and CDR2 sequences are KGHSH and LQKENI. The CDR3 covers 13 residues. The CDR3 sequence: CASSPRDGEKAFF. DNA for the CDR3: TGTGCCAGCTCACCACGGGACGGCGAAAAAGCTTTCTTT.

This clone appeared once. Different DNA sequences within this sample yield the same CDR3. This chain joins TRBV19 and TRBJ2-1; D remains unclear. Trimming removed 3 bases at V and 0 bases at J, with 9 bases between. Germline assignment: CDR1 LNHDA and CDR2 SQIVND (reference sequence). This CDR3 has 15 amino acids. The chain's CDR3 is CASSIDRSSYNEQFF. CDR3 in DNA: TGTGCCAGTAGTATCGACCGGAGCTCCTACAATGAGCAGTTCTTC. The whole variable domain, remainder taken from reference TRBV19 and TRBJ2-1, is DGGITQSPKYLFRKEGQNVTLSCEQNLNHDAMYWYRQDPGQGLRLIYYSQIVNDFQKGDIAEGYSVSREKKESFPLTVTSAQKNPTAFYLCASSIDRSSYNEQFFGPGTRLTVL.

The rearrangement links TRBV6-5 to TRBJ2-7; 8 bases are shared with TRBD2. J was trimmed by 6 bases and V by 5 bases; bases with no gene match: 12. This CDR3 is 15 amino acids long. CDR1 MNHEY and CDR2 SVGAGI come from the germline V gene. The CDR3 nucleotides are TGTGCCAGCAGTCCTATTGCGCGGGGGGTAAGCGAGCAGTACTTC. The encoded protein is CASSPIARGVSEQYF.

The J gene is TRBJ2-5, the V gene TRBV28, with D maybe TRBD2 (6 bases). The CDR3 loop spans 14 amino acids. The V and J ends lost 8 bases and 10 bases respectively, with 23 bases between them. Germline assignment: CDR1 MDHEN and CDR2 SYDVKM. In nucleotides, the CDR3 is TGTGCCAGCGGAATTAGCGGCTTAGAAAGAATCCAGTACTTC. Protein sequence: CASGISGLERIQYF.

This clone came up once. J is TRBJ1-4 and V is TRBV5-5; unclear D gene. The V end was cut by 4 bases, the J end by 6 bases, with 10 bases between. CDR3 size: 13 residues. Germline V CDR1 and CDR2: SGHKS, YYEKEE (reference sequence). CDR3 sequence reads: CASSPLLDEKLFF. The CDR3 DNA follows: TGTGCCAGCAGCCCACTTCTAGATGAAAAACTGTTTTTT. Drawing the rest from reference TRBV5-5 and TRBJ1-4, the complete variable domain is DAGVTQSPTHLIKTRGQQVTLRCSPISGHKSVSWYQQVLGQGPQFIFQYYEKEERGRGNFPDRFSARQFPNYSSELNVNALLLGDSALYLCASSPLLDEKLFFGSGTQLSVL.

This chain links TRBV19 with TRBJ2-2; D uncertain. V was pared by 0 bases and J by 1 base, with 6 bases between. CDR1 and CDR2 from the germline V gene are LNHDA and SQIVND (reference sequence). This CDR3 comprises 15 residues. The CDR3 nucleotides are TGTGCCAGTAGTATAGACGGGCGGAACACCGGGGAGCTGTTTTTT. Translation: CASSIDGRNTGELFF.

This rearrangement joins TRBV7-9 to TRBJ2-7; the D is unclear. Per germline, CDR1 SEHNR and CDR2 FQNEAQ (reference sequence). This CDR3 region has 13 residues. The V gene lost 5 bases and the J gene lost 4 bases, with 12 bases spanning the gap. CDR3 amino acids: CASSNSSAYEQYF. DNA of the CDR3: TGTGCCAGCAGCAATTCCTCAGCGTACGAGCAGTACTTC.

This chain uses TRBV7-8 with TRBJ1-5, with D perhaps matching TRBD1 (5 bases). V lost 5 bases and J 0 bases, leaving 11 bases between the germline ends. Germline V CDR1 and CDR2: SGHVS, FQNEAQ. The CDR3 spans 15 residues. Here the CDR3 reads CASSATGSSNQPQHF. DNA of the CDR3: TGTGCCAGCAGCGCCACAGGTTCTAGCAATCAGCCCCAGCATTTT.